This TCR beta chain was captured by sequencing in a study of T cell repertoires in cytomegalovirus infection. Study information: From public TCR beta signatures came an indication of both CMV infection and matching HLA type.

TCRdb re-called the reads through MiXCR, storing one row per CDR3 protein. There are roughly 570,000 distinct CDR3 sequences in the sample; around two fifths occur only once, and 48% lies in the top ten. As regards this clonotype: Its antigen is not identified.

Trimming pared 0 bases from V and 1 base from J, leaving 8 bases between. The CDR3 is 15 residues long. Germline V CDR1 and CDR2: LGHNA, YNFKEQ. Sequencing used cultured PBMCs, obtained from culture after CMV antigen stimulation. The gene calls are TRBV4-2 and TRBJ2-3; no clear D gene. This receptor was taken from a human donor in good health (CMV status not recorded). Some clones in this sample may be carry-over from other donors' samples. This CDR3 is CASSQDGVGTDTQYF. The CDR3 DNA follows: TGTGCCAGCAGCCAAGACGGCGTTGGCACAGATACGCAGTATTTT.